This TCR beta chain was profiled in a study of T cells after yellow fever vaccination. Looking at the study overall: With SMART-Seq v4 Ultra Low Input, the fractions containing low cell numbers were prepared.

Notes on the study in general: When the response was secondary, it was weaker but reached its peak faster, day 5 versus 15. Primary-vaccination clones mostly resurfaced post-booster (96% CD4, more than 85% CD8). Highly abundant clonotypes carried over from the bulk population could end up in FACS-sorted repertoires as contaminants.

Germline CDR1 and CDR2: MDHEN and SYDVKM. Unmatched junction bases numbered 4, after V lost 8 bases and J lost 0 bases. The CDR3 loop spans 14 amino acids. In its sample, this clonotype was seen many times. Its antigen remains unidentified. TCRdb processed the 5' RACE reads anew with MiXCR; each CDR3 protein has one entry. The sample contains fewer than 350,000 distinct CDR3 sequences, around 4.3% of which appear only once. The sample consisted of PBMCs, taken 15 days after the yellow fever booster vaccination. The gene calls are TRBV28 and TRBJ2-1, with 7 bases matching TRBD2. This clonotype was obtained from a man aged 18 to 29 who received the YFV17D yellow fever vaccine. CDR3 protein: CASVGGSSYNEQFF. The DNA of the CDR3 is TGTGCCAGCGTAGGCGGGAGCTCCTACAATGAGCAGTTCTTC.